The clone carrying this T cell receptor (beta chain) occurred once. Donors uniformly comprised healthy Caucasians. The V end lost 1 base, the J end lost 2 bases, and 12 bases lay between the germline ends. Germline assignment: CDR1 DFQATT and CDR2 SNEGSKA (reference sequence). The CDR3 spans 15 residues. The sample belongs to a study of identical twins. TCRdb redid the calling of the 5' RACE reads with MiXCR, one entry per CDR3 protein. This sample has some 1,700,000 distinct CDR3 sequences, with less than 35% found just once. This sequence joins TRBV20-1 and TRBJ1-3; D is possibly TRBD1 (5 bases). The sequenced sample consisted of cord blood. The receptor was derived from a newborn girl in good health. The CDR3 is CSARAREGAGNTIYF. The CDR3 DNA reads as TGCAGTGCTAGAGCCAGGGAGGGCGCTGGAAACACCATATATTTT.